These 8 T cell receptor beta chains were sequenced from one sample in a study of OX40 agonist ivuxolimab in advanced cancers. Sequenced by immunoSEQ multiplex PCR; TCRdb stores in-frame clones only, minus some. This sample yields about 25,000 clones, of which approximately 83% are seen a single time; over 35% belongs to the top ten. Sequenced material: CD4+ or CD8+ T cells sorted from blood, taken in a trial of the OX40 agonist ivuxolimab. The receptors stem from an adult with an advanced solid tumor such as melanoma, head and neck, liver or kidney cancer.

Here the CDR3 reads CASSRTGVGNSPLHF. The DNA for the CDR3 is TGTGCCAGCAGCCGCACAGGGGTGGGTAATTCACCCCTCCACTTT. The rearrangement links TRBV13 to TRBJ1-6; 7 positions agree with TRBD1. This CDR3 has 15 amino acids. V was pared by 5 bases and J by 6 bases, with 7 bases of the junction left unmatched. Germline loops: CDR1 PRHDT, CDR2 FYEKMQ (reference sequence).

CDR3 region: CASSSNLGEQFF. CDR3 bases: TGTGCCAGCAGCTCAAACCTGGGAGAGCAGTTCTTC. The rearrangement uses TRBV28 and TRBJ2-1; D call uncertain. Trimming removed 6 bases at V and 10 bases at J, with 13 bases between. The germline CDR1 and CDR2 sequences are MDHEN and SYDVKM. This CDR3 comprises 12 residues.

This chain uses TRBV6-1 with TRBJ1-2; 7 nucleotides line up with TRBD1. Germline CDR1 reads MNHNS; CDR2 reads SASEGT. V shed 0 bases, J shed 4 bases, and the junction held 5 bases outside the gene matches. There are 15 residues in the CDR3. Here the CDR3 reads CASSEALTGLYGYTF. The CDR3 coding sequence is TGTGCCAGCAGTGAAGCTTTGACAGGGCTCTATGGCTACACCTTC.

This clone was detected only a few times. The CDR3 reads CASKTGLGTEAFF. The CDR3 nucleotides read TGTGCCAGCAAGACAGGGTTGGGCACTGAAGCTTTCTTT. The rearrangement uses TRBV2 and TRBJ1-1; 7 bases are a match to TRBD1. The length of the CDR3 is 13 residues. With 7 bases clipped from V and 4 bases from J, the junction kept 6 bases outside the gene matches. CDR1 and CDR2 (germline): SNHLY, FYNNEI.

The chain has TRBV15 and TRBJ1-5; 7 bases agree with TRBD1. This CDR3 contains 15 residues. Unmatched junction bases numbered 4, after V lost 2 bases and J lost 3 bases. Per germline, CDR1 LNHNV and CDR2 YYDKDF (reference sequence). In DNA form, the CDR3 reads TGTGCCACCAGCAGACCTACAGGGGACAATCAGCCCCAGCATTTT. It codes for CATSRPTGDNQPQHF. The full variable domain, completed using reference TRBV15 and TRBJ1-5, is DAMVIQNPRYQVTQFGKPVTLSCSQTLNHNVMYWYQQKSSQAPKLLFHYYDKDFNNEADTPDNFQSRRPNTSFCFLDIRSPGLGDTAMYLCATSRPTGDNQPQHFGDGTRLSIL.

CDR3 coding DNA: TGCGCCAGCAGCCTGGGGCAGGGGTTGGCCGGGGAGCTGTTTTTT. It is translated as CASSLGQGLAGELFF. The chain joins TRBV4-1 to TRBJ2-2, with a weak D call TRBD1 (6 bases). Germline values: CDR1 MGHRA, CDR2 YSYEKL. There are 15 residues in the CDR3. Deletions cut 4 bases from V and 6 bases from J, with 15 bases between.

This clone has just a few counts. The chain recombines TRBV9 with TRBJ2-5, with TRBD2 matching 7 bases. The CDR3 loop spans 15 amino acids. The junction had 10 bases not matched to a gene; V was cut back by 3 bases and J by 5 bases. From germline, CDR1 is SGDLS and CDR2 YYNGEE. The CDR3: CASSADSGGGETQYF. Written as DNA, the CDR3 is TGTGCCAGCAGCGCTGATTCGGGAGGCGGGGAGACCCAGTACTTC.

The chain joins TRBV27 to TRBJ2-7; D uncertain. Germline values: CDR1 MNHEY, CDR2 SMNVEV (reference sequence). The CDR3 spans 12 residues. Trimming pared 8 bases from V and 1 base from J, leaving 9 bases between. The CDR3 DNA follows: TGTGCCAGCTTTAGTAGTTCCTACGAGCAGTACTTC. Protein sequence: CASFSSSYEQYF.